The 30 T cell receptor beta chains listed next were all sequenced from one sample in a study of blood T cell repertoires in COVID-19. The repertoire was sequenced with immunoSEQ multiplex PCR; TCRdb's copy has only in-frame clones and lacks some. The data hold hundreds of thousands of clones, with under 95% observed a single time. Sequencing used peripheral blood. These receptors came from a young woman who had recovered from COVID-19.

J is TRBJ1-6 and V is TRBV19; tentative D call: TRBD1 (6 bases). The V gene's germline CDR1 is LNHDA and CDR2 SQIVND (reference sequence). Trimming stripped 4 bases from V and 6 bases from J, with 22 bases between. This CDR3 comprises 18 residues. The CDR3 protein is CASSTIQGGGPSNSPLHF. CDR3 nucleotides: TGTGCCAGTAGTACAATACAGGGAGGGGGGCCATCTAATTCACCCCTCCACTTT.

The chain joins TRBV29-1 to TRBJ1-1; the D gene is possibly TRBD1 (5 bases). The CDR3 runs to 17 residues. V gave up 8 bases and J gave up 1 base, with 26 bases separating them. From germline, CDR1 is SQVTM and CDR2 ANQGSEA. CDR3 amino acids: CSFHPFIKTDENTEAFF. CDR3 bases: TGCAGCTTCCACCCATTTATCAAGACAGACGAGAACACTGAAGCTTTCTTT.

CDR3 protein: CSVEDREVAYNEQFF. The CDR3 nucleotides read TGCAGCGTTGAAGACCGGGAGGTGGCCTACAATGAGCAGTTCTTC. The chain joins TRBV29-1 to TRBJ2-1; 7 bases are shared with TRBD2. The CDR3 totals 15 residues. Germline V gives CDR1 SQVTM, CDR2 ANQGSEA. With 0 bases clipped from V and 2 bases from J, the junction kept 4 bases outside the gene matches.

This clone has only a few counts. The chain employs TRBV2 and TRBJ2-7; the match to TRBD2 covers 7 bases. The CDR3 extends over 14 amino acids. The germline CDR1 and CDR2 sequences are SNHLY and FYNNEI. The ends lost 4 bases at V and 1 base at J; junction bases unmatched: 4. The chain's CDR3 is CASSAGGRSYEQYV. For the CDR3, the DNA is TGTGCCAGCAGTGCGGGAGGAAGGTCCTACGAGCAGTACGTC.

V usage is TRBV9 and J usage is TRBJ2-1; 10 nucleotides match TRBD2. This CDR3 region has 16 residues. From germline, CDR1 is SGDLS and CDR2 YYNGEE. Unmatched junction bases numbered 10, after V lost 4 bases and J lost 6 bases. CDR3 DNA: TGTGCCAGCAGCCCCCGAGCGGGAGGGCCTCTCAATGAGCAGTTCTTC. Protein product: CASSPRAGGPLNEQFF. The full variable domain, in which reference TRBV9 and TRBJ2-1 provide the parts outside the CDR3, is DSGVTQTPKHLITATGQRVTLRCSPRSGDLSVYWYQQSLDQGLQFLIQYYNGEERAKGNILERFSAQQFPDLHSELNLSSLELGDSALYFCASSPRAGGPLNEQFFGPGTRLTVL.

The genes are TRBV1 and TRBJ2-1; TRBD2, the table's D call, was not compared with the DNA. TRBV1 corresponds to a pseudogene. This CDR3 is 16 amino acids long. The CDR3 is CTSSQGLAGVYNEQFF. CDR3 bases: TGCACCAGCAGCCAAGGGCTAGCGGGGGTCTACAATGAGCAGTTCTTC.

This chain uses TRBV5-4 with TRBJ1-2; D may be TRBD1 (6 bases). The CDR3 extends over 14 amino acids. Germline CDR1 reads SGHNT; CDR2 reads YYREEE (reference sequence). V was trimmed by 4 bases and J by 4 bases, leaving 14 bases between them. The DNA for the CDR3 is TGTGCCAGCAGCCCCCCCAGGGGCCCCTATGGCTACACCTTC. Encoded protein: CASSPPRGPYGYTF.

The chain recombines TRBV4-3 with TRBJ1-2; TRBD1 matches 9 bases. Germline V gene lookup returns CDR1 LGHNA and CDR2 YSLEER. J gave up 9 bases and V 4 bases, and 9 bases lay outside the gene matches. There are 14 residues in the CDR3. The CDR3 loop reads CASSRVQGAGSYTF. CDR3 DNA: TGCGCCAGCAGCCGAGTACAGGGGGCAGGGAGCTACACCTTC.

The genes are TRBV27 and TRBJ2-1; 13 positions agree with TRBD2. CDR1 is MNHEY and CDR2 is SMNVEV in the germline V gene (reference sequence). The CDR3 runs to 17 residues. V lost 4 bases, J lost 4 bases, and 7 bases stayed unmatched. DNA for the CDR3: TGTGCCAGCAGTTCGGGACTAGCGGGACAAACATACAATGAGCAGTTCTTC. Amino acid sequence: CASSSGLAGQTYNEQFF.

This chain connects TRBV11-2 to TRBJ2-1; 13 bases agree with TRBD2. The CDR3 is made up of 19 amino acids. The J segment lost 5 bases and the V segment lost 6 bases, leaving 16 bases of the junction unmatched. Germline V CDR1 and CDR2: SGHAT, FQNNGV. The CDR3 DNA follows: TGTGCCAGCAGGTACGGACTAGCGGGAGAGGCCTCCCGAGACAATGAGCAGTTCTTC. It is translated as CASRYGLAGEASRDNEQFF.

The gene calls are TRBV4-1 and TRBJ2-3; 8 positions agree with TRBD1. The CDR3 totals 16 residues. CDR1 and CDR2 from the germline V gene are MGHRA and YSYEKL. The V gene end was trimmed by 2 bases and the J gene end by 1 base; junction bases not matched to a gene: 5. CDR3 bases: TGCGCCAGCAGCCAACAAGGACAGGGAGGCACAGATACGCAGTATTTT. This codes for CASSQQGQGGTDTQYF.

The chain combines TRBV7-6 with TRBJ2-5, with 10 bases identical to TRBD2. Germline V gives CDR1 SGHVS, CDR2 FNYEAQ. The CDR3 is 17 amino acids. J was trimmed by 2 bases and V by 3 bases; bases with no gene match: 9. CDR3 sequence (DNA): TGTGCCAGCAGCTTCCTAGCGGGAGCGCCAACACAAGAGACCCAGTACTTC. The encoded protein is CASSFLAGAPTQETQYF.

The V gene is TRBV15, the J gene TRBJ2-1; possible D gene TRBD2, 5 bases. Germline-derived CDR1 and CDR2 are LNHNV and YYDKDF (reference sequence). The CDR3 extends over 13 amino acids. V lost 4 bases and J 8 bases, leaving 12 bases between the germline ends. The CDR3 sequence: CATSTEAVHEQFF. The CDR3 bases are TGTGCCACCAGCACCGAAGCGGTACATGAGCAGTTCTTC.

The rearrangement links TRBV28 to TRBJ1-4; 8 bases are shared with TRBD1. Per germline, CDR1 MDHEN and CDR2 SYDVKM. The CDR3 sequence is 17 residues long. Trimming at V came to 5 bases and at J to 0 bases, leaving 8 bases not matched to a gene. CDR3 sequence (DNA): TGTGCCAGCAGTCCCCCGGACAGGGCAACAACTAATGAAAAACTGTTTTTT. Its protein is CASSPPDRATTNEKLFF.

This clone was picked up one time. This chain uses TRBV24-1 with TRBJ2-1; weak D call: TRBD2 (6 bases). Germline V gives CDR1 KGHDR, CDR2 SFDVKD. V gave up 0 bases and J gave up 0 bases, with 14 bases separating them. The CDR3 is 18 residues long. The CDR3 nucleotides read TGTGCCACCAGTGATTTGGAAGGCGGGATTTACTCCTACAATGAGCAGTTCTTC. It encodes CATSDLEGGIYSYNEQFF.

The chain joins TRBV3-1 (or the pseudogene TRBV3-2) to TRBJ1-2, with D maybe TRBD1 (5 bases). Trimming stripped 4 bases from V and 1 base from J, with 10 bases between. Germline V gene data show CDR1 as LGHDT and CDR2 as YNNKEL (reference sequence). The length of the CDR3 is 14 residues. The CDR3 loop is CASSLSRVNYGYTF. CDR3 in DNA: TGTGCCAGCAGCCTATCCAGGGTTAACTATGGCTACACCTTC.

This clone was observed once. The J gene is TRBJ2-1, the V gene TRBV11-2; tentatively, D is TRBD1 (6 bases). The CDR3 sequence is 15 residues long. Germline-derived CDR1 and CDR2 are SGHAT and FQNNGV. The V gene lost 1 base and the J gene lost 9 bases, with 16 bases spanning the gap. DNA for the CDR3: TGTGCCAGCAGCTTAGCCACCCAAGAAGGGGGTGAGCAGTTCTTC. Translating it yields CASSLATQEGGEQFF.

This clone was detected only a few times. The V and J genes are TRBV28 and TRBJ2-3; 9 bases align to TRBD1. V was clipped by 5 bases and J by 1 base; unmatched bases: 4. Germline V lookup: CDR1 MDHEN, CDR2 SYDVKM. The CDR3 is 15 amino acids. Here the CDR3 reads CASSPQGAGTDTQYF. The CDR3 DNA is TGTGCCAGCAGTCCACAGGGGGCGGGCACAGATACGCAGTATTTT.

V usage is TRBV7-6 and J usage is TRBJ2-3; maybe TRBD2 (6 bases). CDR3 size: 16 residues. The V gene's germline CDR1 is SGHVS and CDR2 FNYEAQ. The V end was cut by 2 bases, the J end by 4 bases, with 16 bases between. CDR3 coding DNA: TGTGCCAGCAGCTTATTTCCGGGAGTAGGGGCAGATACGCAGTATTTT. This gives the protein CASSLFPGVGADTQYF.

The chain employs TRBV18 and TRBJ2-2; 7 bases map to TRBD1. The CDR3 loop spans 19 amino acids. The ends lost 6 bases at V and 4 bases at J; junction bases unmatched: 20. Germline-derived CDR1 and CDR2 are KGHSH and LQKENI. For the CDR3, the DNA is TGTGCCAGCTCCCAGATTCGGGGACAGCCAGCTTCGAGCACCGGGGAGCTGTTTTTT. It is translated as CASSQIRGQPASSTGELFF.

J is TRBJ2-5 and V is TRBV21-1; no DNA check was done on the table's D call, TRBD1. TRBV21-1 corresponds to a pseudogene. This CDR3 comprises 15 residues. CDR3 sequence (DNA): TGTGCCAGCAAGTCCCGCAGGGTTCGACGGGAGACCCAGTACTTC. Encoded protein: CASKSRRVRRETQYF.

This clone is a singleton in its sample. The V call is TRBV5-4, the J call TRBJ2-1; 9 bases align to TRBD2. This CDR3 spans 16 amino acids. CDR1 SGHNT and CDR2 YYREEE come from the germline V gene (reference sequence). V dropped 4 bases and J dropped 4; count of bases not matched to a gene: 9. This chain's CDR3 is CASSILSSGIYNEQFF. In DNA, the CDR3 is TGTGCCAGCAGCATTCTTTCTAGCGGGATTTACAATGAGCAGTTCTTC.

The CDR3: CASSPGRREGGTYEQYV. The DNA of the CDR3 is TGTGCCAGCAGCCCCGGGCGGCGGGAGGGAGGAACCTACGAGCAGTACGTC. The chain links TRBV3-1 (or the pseudogene TRBV3-2) to TRBJ2-7; 9 positions match TRBD2. V was pared by 4 bases and J by 2 bases, with 12 bases of the junction left unmatched. The CDR3 consists of 17 residues. From germline, CDR1 is LGHDT and CDR2 YNNKEL (reference sequence).

The CDR3 coding sequence is TGTGCTAGTGGTGCTCGGGGGACCTACACAGATACGCAGTATTTT. Its protein is CASGARGTYTDTQYF. The gene calls are TRBV12-5 and TRBJ2-3; D may be TRBD2 (6 bases). The germline CDR1 and CDR2 sequences are LGHNT and FRNRAP. This CDR3 has 15 residues. V shed 5 bases and J shed 2 bases, with 14 bases lying between them.

The CDR3 protein is CASSDTVSNEKLFF. As DNA, the CDR3 is TGTGCCAGCAGTGATACGGTCTCTAATGAAAAACTGTTTTTT. This chain joins TRBV6-1 and TRBJ1-4; D ambiguous. Trimming removed 3 bases at V and 3 bases at J, with 8 bases between. The CDR3 is 14 amino acids. Germline CDR1 and CDR2: MNHNS and SASEGT.

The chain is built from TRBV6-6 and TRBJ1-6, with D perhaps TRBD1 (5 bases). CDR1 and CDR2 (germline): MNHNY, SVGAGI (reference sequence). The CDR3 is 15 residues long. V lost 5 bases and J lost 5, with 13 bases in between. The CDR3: CASSPRQPNNSPLHF. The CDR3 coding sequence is TGTGCCAGCAGTCCCCGACAGCCAAATAATTCACCCCTCCACTTT.

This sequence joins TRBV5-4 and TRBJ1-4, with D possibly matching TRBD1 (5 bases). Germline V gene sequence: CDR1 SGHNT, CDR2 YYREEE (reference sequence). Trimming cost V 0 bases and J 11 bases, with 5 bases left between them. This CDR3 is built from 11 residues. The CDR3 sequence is CASSLGQKLFF. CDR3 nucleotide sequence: TGTGCCAGCAGCTTGGGACAGAAACTGTTTTTT.

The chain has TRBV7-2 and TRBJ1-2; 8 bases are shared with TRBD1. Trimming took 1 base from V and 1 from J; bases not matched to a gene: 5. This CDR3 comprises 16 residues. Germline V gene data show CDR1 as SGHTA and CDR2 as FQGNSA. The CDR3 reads CASSLDGTGLNYGYTF. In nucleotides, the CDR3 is TGTGCCAGCAGCTTAGATGGGACAGGCCTTAACTATGGCTACACCTTC.

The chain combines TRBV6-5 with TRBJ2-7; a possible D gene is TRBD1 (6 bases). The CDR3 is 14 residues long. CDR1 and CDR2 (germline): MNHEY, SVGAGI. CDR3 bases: TGTGCCAGCAGCCCAGGACAGACCCCCTACAAGCAGTACGTC. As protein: CASSPGQTPYKQYV.

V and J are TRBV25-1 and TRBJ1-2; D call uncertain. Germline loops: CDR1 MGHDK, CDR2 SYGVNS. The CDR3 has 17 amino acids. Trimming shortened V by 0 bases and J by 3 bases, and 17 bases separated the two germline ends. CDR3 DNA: TGTGCCAGCAGTGAATATTTCGCGGGTAGGGAGCACTATGGCTACACCTTC. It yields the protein CASSEYFAGREHYGYTF.